This T cell receptor beta chain originates from a study of cytomegalovirus exposure and HLA in healthy donors. Across the study: Early released data had about 85 million unique TCRs, all coming from HLA-typed donors.

On this clone: What it binds is unknown.

Healthy people donating bone marrow made up the donors. Study-level results: Later on, an analysis tied about 17,000 TCR beta sequences to HLA alleles at 0.05 false discovery rate.

PCR used 60 Vbeta primers and 13 Jbeta primers. The table came from immunoSEQ multiplex PCR; TCRdb's copy has only in-frame clones and leaves some out. The table lists roughly 53,000 clones, with approximately 2.4% in the top ten. The sample was PBMCs. This sequence originates from a female donor in good health and CMV-seronegative.

The DNA of the CDR3 is TGTGCCAGCAGTGGTGGGCAGGGGCGTAACACTGAAGCTTTCTTT. Translated: CASSGGQGRNTEAFF. The V call is TRBV2, the J call TRBJ1-1, with a tentative D call TRBD1 (6 bases). The V gene lost 4 bases and the J gene lost 2 bases, with 14 bases spanning the gap. In germline, CDR1 is SNHLY, CDR2 FYNNEI. CDR3 length: 15 residues.